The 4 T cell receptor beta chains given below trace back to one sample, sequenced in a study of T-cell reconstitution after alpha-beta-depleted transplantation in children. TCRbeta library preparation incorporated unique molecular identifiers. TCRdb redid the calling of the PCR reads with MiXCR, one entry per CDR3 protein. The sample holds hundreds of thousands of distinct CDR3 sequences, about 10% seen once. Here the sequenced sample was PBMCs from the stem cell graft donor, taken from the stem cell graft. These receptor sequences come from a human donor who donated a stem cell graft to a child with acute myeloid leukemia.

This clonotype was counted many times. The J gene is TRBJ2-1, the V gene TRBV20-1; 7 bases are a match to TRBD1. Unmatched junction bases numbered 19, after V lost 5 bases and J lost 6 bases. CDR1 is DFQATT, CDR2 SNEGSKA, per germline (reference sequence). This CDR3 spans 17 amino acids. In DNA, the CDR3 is TGCAGTGCTCCAGGGGCGACAGGAGACAGGGTTCGCAATGAGCAGTTCTTC. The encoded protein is CSAPGATGDRVRNEQFF.

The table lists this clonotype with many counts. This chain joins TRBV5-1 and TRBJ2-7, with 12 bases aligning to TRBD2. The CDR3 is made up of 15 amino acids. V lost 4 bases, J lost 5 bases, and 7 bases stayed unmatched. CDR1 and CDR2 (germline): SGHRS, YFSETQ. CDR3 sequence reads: CASSPGLAGSHEQYF. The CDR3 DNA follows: TGCGCCAGCAGCCCGGGACTAGCGGGTTCCCACGAGCAGTACTTC.

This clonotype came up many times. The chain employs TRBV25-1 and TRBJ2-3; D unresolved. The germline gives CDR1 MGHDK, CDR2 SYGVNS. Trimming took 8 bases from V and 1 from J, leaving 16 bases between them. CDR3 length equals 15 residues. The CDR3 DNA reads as TGTGCCAGCGGCCTGTTTAGCACCGGCACAGATACGCAGTATTTT. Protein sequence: CASGLFSTGTDTQYF.

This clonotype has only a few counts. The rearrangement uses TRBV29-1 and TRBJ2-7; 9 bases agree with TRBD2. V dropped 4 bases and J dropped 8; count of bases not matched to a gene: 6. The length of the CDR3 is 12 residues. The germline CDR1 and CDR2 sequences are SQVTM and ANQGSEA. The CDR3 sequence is CSVVAGVAQQYF. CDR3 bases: TGCAGCGTTGTAGCGGGAGTAGCGCAGCAGTACTTC.